This TCR beta chain was sequenced in a study of cytomegalovirus exposure and HLA in healthy donors (dated by TCRdb to about 2017). For the study in its entirety: In an earlier analysis of about 560 of the donors, around 300 Gb of sequence data and 90 million to 120 million unique TCR beta sequences from about 190 million T cells were reported. To predict cytomegalovirus infection status, the study combined high-throughput TCR immunosequencing, statistical association of individual TCRs with disease status, and machine learning. A later genetic analysis used genome-wide SNP genotypes for about 60% of the roughly 700 donors, treating that subset as a discovery cohort. Using immunosequencing, the study profiled T cell repertoires from 640 or so subjects and related those repertoires to cytomegalovirus serostatus. In addition to the first cohort of approximately 650 subjects, a separate validation cohort of approximately 130 different subjects was used. Typing coverage differed by locus: A, B, C, DRB1 and DQB1 were typed in roughly 620-630 donors, DQA1 in 500 to 550, DPA1 in approximately 610, and DPB1 in just under 480. To study patterns of TCR occurrence, a later analysis re-analyzed previously published TCR beta repertoires from 666 donors and added high-resolution HLA genotyping. All discovery cohort repertoires had been generated on a single sequencing platform. HLA typing covered class I and class II loci at four-digit resolution. An early release covering 550 to 650 HLA-typed donors comprised roughly 300 gigabases of sequencing data and 85 million to 100 million unique TCR sequences. In an earlier analysis of a few hundred of the donors, high-throughput TCR beta sequencing was used to judge whether each TCR beta V gene segment behaved as functional or pseudogenic. The study aimed to test whether cataloging public T cell receptors could reveal signatures of past pathogen exposure. The later analysis used no new phenotypic data to find candidate immune exposures, relying instead on TCR beta sequences and their occurrence across donors. Of the 300 to 500 genotyped donors, 80% to 90% were placed in the genetic ancestry cluster associated with self-reported Caucasian donors. Roughly 5 DR-DQ haplotypes were handled as single units for association and clustering, since linkage in the cohort was strong. Donor age, sex, ethnicity and CMV serostatus were collected together with the repertoire data. Among about 370 genotyped donors of the cohort, an average of around 240,000 unique TCR beta nucleotide sequences was sequenced per donor, of which about 18% were non-productive.

On the study overall, not on this receptor specifically: According to a later genetic analysis, donors in an Asian-associated ancestry cluster had fewer N-insertions in productive TCRs than the approximately 630-donor mean. In a later analysis, HLA-associated TCR beta chains showed more clonal expansion and lower generation probabilities than non-associated chains that were equally common. Most CMV-associated TCR beta chains appeared to be HLA-restricted in a later analysis, and the HLA associations seemed to be driven largely by CMV exposure. Correlated functional status among segregating V segments might be attributable to linkage disequilibrium, but an unknown experimental factor could not be ruled out. An earlier analysis of around 540 of the donors showed that most TCR beta V segments appeared in productive rearrangements either about 87% or about 30% of the time, which broadly matched IMGT annotations. Some IMGT-functional V segments, including TRBV6-2 and TRBV6-3, could not be distinguished by the 87-base-pair reads and were therefore excluded. Most TCR sequences were seen in very few donors, while some public TCRs were found in many individuals. According to a later analysis, parvovirus B19, influenza, CMV and Epstein-Barr virus appeared linked to several top co-occurrence clusters. A later genetic analysis associated a missense DCLRE1C variant with V-gene and J-gene trimming of TCR beta chains, and an independent cohort replicated the association. Cytomegalovirus status was reported to be diagnosed by the classifier with high specificity and sensitivity in both the original and validation cohorts. CMV serostatus was the only immune exposure information available for the cohort. In a later analysis, the rate of TCR association differed among HLA loci, with DRB1 alleles having the most associated TCRs and HLA-C alleles having the fewest. A few of the identified cytomegalovirus-associated TCR beta chains were confirmed in vitro to be specific for cytomegalovirus antigens. Presence/absence analyses assumed roughly uniform sequencing depth across donors, an assumption that may not hold. Because counts were too low, roughly 17 rarely observed V segments, including chromosome 9 orphons, were left out of the earlier analysis of several hundred of the donors. When HLA alleles, especially DR and DQ, strongly co-occurred, attributing TCR associations to individual alleles was difficult. The authors suggested that the approach could potentially be extended to other disease states and immunological phenotypes. Because HLA typing was unavailable for some donors at each locus, only the typed subset was used in association tests. At a false discovery rate of 0.05, a later analysis linked under 20,000 TCR beta sequences to specific HLA alleles. A total of about 150 TCR beta chains were listed by the study as associated with cytomegalovirus. In this cohort, only TCR beta chains were sequenced, and detectable features were limited by the absence of alpha or paired-chain data. A further reported finding was that TCR beta sequences accurately predicted the HLA-A and HLA-B alleles for most subjects in the first cohort. A cluster of highly shared sequence variants was judged likely to represent a technical artifact of the sequencing pipeline.

In total, roughly 670 healthy bone marrow donors made up the cohort. At the time of sampling, all cohort members were nominally healthy, though unrecorded immune exposures were likely present. The donor tested CMV seropositive and was one of the 289 seropositive cohort members. Every donor gave a peripheral blood sample, and the peripheral blood mononuclear cells from that sample were used for TCR beta sequencing. Genomic DNA was extracted from the blood cell samples with the Qiagen DNeasy Blood Extraction Kit. Receptor libraries were prepared by the immunoSEQ multiplex PCR assay. The multiplex PCR relied on a mix of 60 forward primers for TCR Vbeta segments and 13 reverse primers for TCR Jbeta segments. A multiplex PCR assay on genomic DNA amplified the CDR3 region of rearranged TCR beta genes. Amplified TCR beta libraries were sequenced as 87-base-pair reads on the Illumina HiSeq System. The authors' analysis ran thus. Across the 640 or so repertoires, a later analysis counted approximately 83 million unique TCR beta chains, about 10 million of which were shared by at least two donors. A nearest-neighbor algorithm error-corrected the raw reads and collapsed the reads into unique sequences, merging closely related sequences to remove PCR and sequencing errors. CDR3 sequences were aligned to IMGT reference sequences to assign V, D and J gene segments. For a sequence to be retained, at least a six-nucleotide match to both a V gene segment and a J gene segment was required. Rearrangements were classified as productive when the CDR3 lacked stop codons and remained in frame with V and J, and all other rearrangements were classified as non-productive. CDR3 was defined by IMGT convention, running from the second conserved V-encoded cysteine to the conserved J-encoded phenylalanine. Sequences without an unambiguous match to a single V gene segment were excluded from the earlier analysis of 450 to 750 of the donors. An earlier analysis of a few hundred of the donors called V segments functional above 56.7% productive rearrangements and segregating when the between-donor standard deviation exceeded 5%. A statistical classification framework was built for diagnosing cytomegalovirus status from the catalog of TCR beta chain sequences. In a later analysis, V and J genes were assigned by comparing TCR nucleotide sequences against IMGT/GENE-DB human TR gene sequences. In a later analysis, CDR3 sequences and most-parsimonious VDJ recombination scenarios were assigned using the TCRdist pipeline. In a later analysis, each TCR beta chain was defined by its CDR3 amino acid sequence together with its V-gene family, and reads lacking a unique V-gene family were excluded. To address suspected cross-contamination and a sequencing artifact, a later analysis removed 592 highly shared, low-generation-probability nucleotide sequences. A later analysis calculated a clonal expansion index for each public chain from normalized within-repertoire ranks of inferred template counts. Generation probabilities in a later analysis came from a VDJ recombination model fitted to out-of-frame rearrangements, and those results were checked against IGoR. In a later analysis, TCR-TCR, TCR-HLA and TCR-CMV co-occurrence was scored with hypergeometric tests, and a repertoire-size bias correction was applied to TCR pairs. False discovery rates were estimated in a later analysis by permuting HLA or CMV assignments 20 times. In a later analysis, co-occurring TCRs were grouped with DBSCAN, and TCRdist sequence similarity was added when clustering was performed within HLA-allele-positive subsets. Co-occurrence clustering excluded repertoires with fewer than 30,000 or more than 120,000 public chains, plus five with anomalous nucleotide sharing. The clones in this table, taken by TCRdb from immuneACCESS, are in-frame only. Not every clone is retained; where verified, under half of the shortfall comes from an unresolved V gene, and the cause of the rest is unknown. V, J and clone size were drawn from that table, and D and trimming were deduced from the DNA. Recorded for this sample are 70,000 or so clones; roughly 74% of them occurred a single time. Over 8.5% of the sample is in the top ten clones.

At the junction V is shortened by 0 bases and J by 7 bases; bases outside the gene matches: 9. CDR1 and CDR2, per the germline V gene, are SGDLS and YYNGEE. Spanning cysteine to phenylalanine, the CDR3 consists of 16 amino acids. Only CDR3 DNA remains: 48 bases, in frame from the first base. As to this clone: Its antigen has not been determined. There are no base qualities to consult, and no much larger clone falls within one base.

The source material was PBMCs. The rearrangement combines TRBV9 with TRBJ2-1, and TRBD2 aligns with 8 junction nucleotides. The TCR sequence derives from a woman aged 60-75 years in good health and CMV-seropositive. The bases are TGTGCCAGCAGCGTAGAAGCGGTAGCGGGGCGGAATGAGCAGTTCTTC. Translated, this gives CASSVEAVAGRNEQFF.